Shown below are 23 T cell receptor beta chains from a single sample sequenced in a study of OX40 agonist ivuxolimab in advanced cancers. Sequencing was performed with immunoSEQ multiplex PCR; in TCRdb, only in-frame clones are kept and a portion is missing. The data contain under 85,000 clones, around 88% of them singletons. This specimen consisted of CD4+ or CD8+ T cells sorted from blood, obtained in a trial of the OX40 agonist ivuxolimab. The receptors were sampled from an adult with an advanced solid tumor such as melanoma, head and neck, liver or kidney cancer.

This chain joins TRBV15 and TRBJ2-1, with a weak D call TRBD1 (7 bases). The ends were cut back, 0 bases at V and 6 bases at J, with 15 bases in the middle. Germline V gene lookup returns CDR1 LNHNV and CDR2 YYDKDF (reference sequence). The CDR3 totals 16 residues. CDR3: CATSRDTPGGPNEQFF. The CDR3 bases are TGTGCCACCAGCAGAGATACCCCAGGGGGGCCCAATGAGCAGTTCTTC.

This sequence joins TRBV6-1 and TRBJ2-5; a weak D match, TRBD2 (5 bases). Between the trimmed V and J ends, which lost 2 bases and 0 bases, there was a span of 13 bases. CDR1 is MNHNS and CDR2 is SASEGT in the germline V gene. CDR3 length equals 16 residues. CDR3 in DNA: TGTGCCAGCAGTGAATTCTTGACGGGGTACCAAGAGACCCAGTACTTC. Translating it yields CASSEFLTGYQETQYF.

This clone appeared a single time. The rearrangement uses TRBV5-6 and TRBJ2-2; D ambiguous. Looked up from germline, CDR1 is SGHDT and CDR2 is YYEEEE. The CDR3 totals 12 residues. V was clipped by 5 bases and J by 6 bases, with 8 bases between them. The CDR3 bases are TGTGCCAGCAGTCCTGGGTCCGGGGAGCTGTTTTTT. It is translated as CASSPGSGELFF.

This chain connects TRBV5-1 to TRBJ2-3; D not resolved. The CDR3 is 15 amino acids. V was pared by 2 bases and J by 0 bases, with 10 bases between. Germline V gene sequence: CDR1 SGHRS, CDR2 YFSETQ. The CDR3 DNA is TGCGCCAGCAGCTTCACCCTTACAAGCACAGATACGCAGTATTTT. Translated, it gives CASSFTLTSTDTQYF.

The chain couples TRBV7-2 to TRBJ1-5; D gene ambiguous. The CDR3 totals 14 residues. Germline CDR1 is SGHTA and CDR2 is FQGNSA. The V and J ends lost 0 bases and 3 bases respectively, with 6 bases between them. The CDR3 is CASSLAGSNQPQHF. The DNA for the CDR3 is TGTGCCAGCAGCTTAGCGGGGTCCAATCAGCCCCAGCATTTT.

The chain carries TRBV7-8 and TRBJ2-7; no definite D call. The CDR3 is 14 amino acids. The V gene's germline CDR1 is SGHVS and CDR2 FQNEAQ. Trimming took off 5 bases at V and 0 bases at J, with 11 bases between the two ends. The CDR3 is CASSVISSSYEQYF. As DNA, the CDR3 is TGTGCCAGCAGCGTAATTTCGAGCTCCTACGAGCAGTACTTC.

The chain recombines TRBV5-1 with TRBJ1-2; a weak D match, TRBD1 (6 bases). CDR3 size: 15 residues. Germline CDR1 reads SGHRS; CDR2 reads YFSETQ. With 5 bases removed from V and 4 bases from J, the gap between germline ends came to 18 bases. Here the CDR3 DNA reads TGCGCCAGCAGGGAGGGACAAACCTCGATCTATGGCTACACCTTC. This sequence encodes CASREGQTSIYGYTF.

This chain joins TRBV21-1 and TRBJ1-6; the table's D call TRBD1 went unverified against the DNA. TRBV21-1 is designated a pseudogene. This CDR3 has 15 residues. This CDR3 reads CASSPLGQDYSPLHF. CDR3 DNA: TGTGCCAGCAGCCCTCTCGGACAGGATTATTCACCCCTCCACTTT.

This chain joins TRBV10-3 and TRBJ1-1; the D gene is possibly TRBD1 (5 bases). The germline V and J ends were trimmed by 1 base and 3 bases, with 18 bases remaining between them. CDR3 length: 17 amino acids. Germline V gives CDR1 ENHRY, CDR2 SYGVKD. The CDR3 coding sequence is TGTGCCATCAGTGAGTATAGATTGCGGGACGGTGACACTGAAGCTTTCTTT. Amino acids: CAISEYRLRDGDTEAFF.

This chain joins TRBV6-5 and TRBJ2-5; a weak D match, TRBD1 (6 bases). V was trimmed by 4 bases and J by 5 bases, leaving 14 bases between them. This CDR3 is 14 amino acids long. The germline CDR1 and CDR2 sequences are MNHEY and SVGAGI. The chain's CDR3 is CASSSTGRSETQYF. The CDR3 DNA reads as TGTGCCAGCAGTTCGACAGGTCGTTCTGAGACCCAGTACTTC.

This chain connects TRBV19 to TRBJ2-3; 7 nucleotides match TRBD1. Germline CDR1 is LNHDA and CDR2 is SQIVND (reference sequence). This CDR3 is built from 16 residues. The ends lost 6 bases at V and 5 bases at J; junction bases unmatched: 14. This chain's CDR3 is CASSDRQGPGGDTQYF. The CDR3 nucleotides are TGTGCCAGTAGCGATAGACAGGGACCAGGAGGAGATACGCAGTATTTT.

This clone appeared a single time. V is TRBV11-2 and J is TRBJ2-5; TRBD2 is a possible D gene (5 bases). Trimming cost V 5 bases and J 2 bases, with 12 bases left between them. Germline V CDR1 and CDR2: SGHAT, FQNNGV. The CDR3 length is 14 residues. The CDR3 nucleotides read TGTGCCAGCAGCCCGTCGGGAAGTCAAGAGACCCAGTACTTC. This codes for CASSPSGSQETQYF.

The chain joins TRBV29-1 to TRBJ2-1, with 7 positions matching TRBD1. Losses at the gene ends were 7 bases for V and 7 bases for J; bases not matched to a gene: 13. This CDR3 contains 14 residues. Germline values: CDR1 SQVTM, CDR2 ANQGSEA. In DNA, the CDR3 is TGCAGCGCAGGACCGGGACAGAGGAAGAATGAGCAGTTCTTC. As protein: CSAGPGQRKNEQFF.

V usage is TRBV27 and J usage is TRBJ1-6, with D unclear. Germline assignment: CDR1 MNHEY and CDR2 SMNVEV (reference sequence). Trimming shortened V by 6 bases and J by 7 bases, and 10 bases separated the two germline ends. The CDR3 has 13 amino acids. DNA for the CDR3: TGTGCCAGCAGACAACCGGGAAATTCACCCCTCCACTTT. Protein: CASRQPGNSPLHF.

The rearrangement links TRBV2 to TRBJ2-7; 11 nucleotides match TRBD2. Losses at the gene ends were 6 bases for V and 2 bases for J; bases not matched to a gene: 3. The CDR3 has 14 residues. Germline V lookup: CDR1 SNHLY, CDR2 FYNNEI. CDR3 protein: CASRLAGETYEQYF. In DNA form, the CDR3 reads TGTGCCAGCAGACTAGCGGGGGAGACCTACGAGCAGTACTTC.

The J gene is TRBJ1-6, the V gene TRBV30; D is uncertain. The V gene's germline CDR1 is GTSNPN and CDR2 SVGIG (reference sequence). This CDR3 is built from 13 residues. The V gene lost 4 bases and the J gene lost 11 bases, with 15 bases spanning the gap. DNA for the CDR3: TGTGCCTGGACCCCCGGGCTTCAGGCACCCCTCCACTTT. Translated: CAWTPGLQAPLHF.

This chain links TRBV4-1 with TRBJ2-7; 8 nucleotides match TRBD1. This CDR3 is 15 amino acids long. Germline CDR1 is MGHRA and CDR2 is YSYEKL. The V gene end was trimmed by 3 bases and the J gene end by 0 bases; junction bases not matched to a gene: 4. The CDR3 here is CASSQGQVSSYEQYF. CDR3 nucleotide sequence: TGCGCCAGCAGCCAGGGACAGGTTAGCTCCTACGAGCAGTACTTC.

The genes are TRBV11-2 and TRBJ2-5; the match to TRBD1 covers 8 bases. The CDR3 is 15 amino acids. Trimming removed 3 bases from V and 5 bases from J; junction bases left unmatched: 8. Per germline, CDR1 SGHAT and CDR2 FQNNGV. CDR3 loop: CASSFTRTGLETQYF. CDR3 nucleotide sequence: TGTGCCAGCAGCTTCACACGGACAGGGCTGGAGACCCAGTACTTC.

V is TRBV11-2 and J is TRBJ1-1; D not resolved. The CDR3 runs to 12 residues. V was pared by 3 bases and J by 1 base, with 3 bases between. Germline values: CDR1 SGHAT, CDR2 FQNNGV. The CDR3 nucleotides read TGTGCCAGCAGCTTTGGGAACACTGAAGCTTTCTTT. Translated, it gives CASSFGNTEAFF.

This chain uses TRBV5-6 with TRBJ2-1; TRBD1 matches at 10 bases. V was pared by 4 bases and J by 10 bases, with 8 bases of the junction left unmatched. The CDR3 length is 14 residues. Germline CDR1 is SGHDT and CDR2 is YYEEEE. The CDR3 sequence is CASSRGQGMREQFF. The CDR3 coding sequence is TGTGCCAGCAGCAGGGGACAGGGGATGCGGGAGCAGTTCTTC.

This chain uses TRBV6-5 with TRBJ2-1; 8 nucleotides match TRBD1. V dropped 6 bases and J dropped 7; count of bases not matched to a gene: 8. Germline V gene data show CDR1 as MNHEY and CDR2 as SVGAGI. There are 14 residues in the CDR3. As DNA, the CDR3 is TGTGCCAGCAGAGACAGGGGCCCCTCAAATGAGCAGTTCTTC. Amino acids: CASRDRGPSNEQFF.

The chain is built from TRBV21-1 and TRBJ2-3; TRBD1 reflects the table's D call only, with no check against the DNA. TRBV21-1 is a known pseudogene. The CDR3 has 14 residues. CDR3 sequence reads: CASRKGICTDTQYF. DNA for the CDR3: TGTGCCAGCAGGAAGGGGATATGCACAGATACGCAGTATTTT.

On this clone: An end of the junction does not agree with germline; a read error may underlie this. The chain links TRBV7-9 to TRBJ1-4; D is uncertain. This CDR3 comprises 16 residues. Germline V CDR1 and CDR2: SEHNR, FQNEAQ (reference sequence). The CDR3 nucleotides are TGTGCCAGCAGCTTAGGAGTAAACGCTCCTAACGAAAAACTGTTTTTT. Translation: CASSLGVNAPNEKLFF.